The T cell receptor beta chain described here comes from a study of T cell repertoires in cytomegalovirus infection. The study, taken as a whole, reports: Within the response measured ex vivo, HLA-C-restricted CMV-specific TCR beta clonotypes were dominant.

In regard to this clonotype: Its antigen is currently unknown.

The CDR3 is 14 amino acids. Per the germline V gene, CDR1 is ENHRY and CDR2 is SYGVKD. Trimming pared 9 bases from V and 2 bases from J, leaving 16 bases between. One entry per CDR3 protein, called by TCRdb with MiXCR from the reads. The sample consists of under 850,000 distinct CDR3 sequences, around a third of them appearing once. The source was cultured PBMCs, collected from culture after CMV antigen stimulation. The rearrangement links TRBV10-3 to TRBJ2-5, with a weak D call TRBD2 (6 bases). The receptor's source is a human donor in good health (CMV status not recorded). Some clones in this sample may be carry-over from other donors' samples. CDR3 DNA sequence: TGTGCCATTGCCGGGGCTAGCGTACAAGAGACCCAGTACTTC. This encodes CAIAGASVQETQYF.